The rows below give T cell receptor beta chains drawn from one sample of a study of cytomegalovirus exposure and HLA in healthy donors. Clones were sequenced by immunoSEQ multiplex PCR, and TCRdb holds only the in-frame ones, with some missing. The sample shows about 90,000 clones, approximately 76% of them seen only once. The sequenced sample was PBMCs. The source is a woman aged 55 to 70 in good health and CMV-seropositive. The CDR3 runs from the conserved cysteine through the conserved F or W. D genes are given only for firm matches. Rows may omit the clone size; those that give it use once, few, many or a size class.

TRBD2	TRBJ2-7	NA	TRBV4-1	CASSQQPTGTSGSTDEQYF	TGCGCCAGCAGCCAACAACCCACCGGGACTAGCGGGAGTACGGACGAGCAGTACTTC
NA	TRBJ1-3	NA	TRBV2	CASSINSGNTIYF	TGTGCCAGCAGTATAAACTCTGGAAACACCATATATTTT
TRBD2	TRBJ2-5	NA	TRBV25-1	CASSRSGREQETQYF	TGTGCCAGCAGTCGTAGCGGGAGGGAACAAGAGACCCAGTACTTC
TRBD1	TRBJ2-1	once	TRBV28	CASSFSSGGDYNEQFF	TGTGCCAGCAGTTTCAGCTCAGGGGGCGACTACAATGAGCAGTTCTTC
TRBD2	TRBJ2-4	NA	TRBV29-1	CSVRASGSGTKNIQYF	TGCAGCGTGAGGGCTAGCGGGAGTGGGACCAAAAACATTCAGTACTTC
NA	TRBJ1-3	NA	TRBV4-1	CASSQGAGVFSGNTIYF	TGCGCCAGCAGCCAAGGAGCGGGGGTCTTCTCTGGAAACACCATATATTTT
TRBD1	TRBJ1-4	few	TRBV9	CASSGARTGPATNEKLFF	TGTGCCAGCAGCGGAGCTCGGACAGGGCCCGCAACTAATGAAAAACTGTTTTTT
NA	TRBJ2-7	NA	TRBV13	CASSLAGSPGEQYF	TGTGCCAGCAGTCTAGCAGGCAGTCCGGGCGAGCAGTACTTC
TRBD1	TRBJ1-4	NA	TRBV11-2	CASSPSTGNEKLFF	TGTGCCAGCAGCCCCTCGACAGGGAATGAAAAACTGTTTTTT
TRBD1	TRBJ1-2	NA	TRBV27	CASRNGQGNYGYTF	TGTGCCAGCAGGAATGGACAGGGCAACTATGGCTACACCTTC
NA	TRBJ1-2	once	TRBV20-1	CSAREYGYTF	TGCAGTGCTAGGGAGTATGGCTACACCTTC
TRBD2	TRBJ2-3	once	TRBV4-2	CASSQEVGGRAGGADTQYF	TGTGCCAGCAGCCAAGAAGTTGGCGGGAGGGCCGGAGGGGCAGATACGCAGTATTTT
NA	TRBJ2-7	few	TRBV7-9	CASSYLGGTYEQYF	TGTGCCAGCAGCTACCTTGGAGGTACCTACGAGCAGTACTTC
NA	TRBJ1-5	NA	TRBV30	CAWSRAWNQPQHF	TGTGCCTGGAGCAGGGCTTGGAATCAGCCCCAGCATTTT
NA	TRBJ2-7	NA	TRBV7-9	CASSLFTEPPHEQYF	TGTGCCAGCAGCTTATTTACCGAACCCCCTCACGAGCAGTACTTC
NA	TRBJ2-1	NA	TRBV18	CASSPTGRGADNEQFF	TGTGCCAGCTCACCCACGGGACGGGGGGCGGACAATGAGCAGTTCTTC
TRBD2	TRBJ2-3	NA	TRBV2	CASTRLVAGGADTQYF	TGTGCCAGCACAAGACTAGTGGCGGGAGGGGCGGATACGCAGTATTTT
NA	TRBJ1-1	many	TRBV7-9	CASSPQVNTEAFF	TGTGCCAGCAGCCCCCAGGTGAACACTGAAGCTTTCTTT
NA	TRBJ2-5	NA	TRBV4-2	CASSQEGAAQETQYF	TGTGCCAGCAGCCAAGAGGGGGCAGCTCAAGAGACCCAGTACTTC
TRBD1	TRBJ1-2	NA	TRBV5-1	CASSVDRVGGYTF	TGCGCCAGCAGCGTGGACAGGGTGGGCGGCTACACCTTC
TRBD2	TRBJ2-3	NA	TRBV30	CAWSYGRQGHTQYF	TGTGCCTGGAGTTACGGGAGGCAGGGCCATACGCAGTATTTT
NA	TRBJ2-3	NA	TRBV18	CASSPPRDTDTQYF	TGTGCCAGCTCACCACCCAGGGACACAGATACGCAGTATTTT
NA	TRBJ1-5	NA	TRBV10-3	CANGGGNSNQPQHF	TGTGCCAACGGTGGGGGGAATAGCAATCAGCCCCAGCATTTT
NA	TRBJ2-7	NA	TRBV7-9	CASSSGLRGNEQYF	TGTGCCAGCAGCTCAGGGCTCCGGGGGAACGAGCAGTACTTC
NA	TRBJ2-7	NA	TRBV18	CASSSSASYEQYF	TGTGCCAGCTCATCGTCAGCTAGCTACGAGCAGTACTTC
NA	TRBJ1-3	once	TRBV7-2	CASGGSSGNTIYF	TGTGCCAGCGGAGGTAGCTCTGGAAACACCATATATTTT
NA	TRBJ2-3	NA	TRBV10-1	CASSESGGRVDTQYF	TGCGCCAGCAGTGAGTCGGGCGGGCGGGTGGATACGCAGTATTTT
TRBD2	TRBJ2-2	NA	TRBV19	CASSSSGFAGELFF	TGTGCCAGTAGCTCTAGCGGATTCGCTGGGGAGCTGTTTTTT
NA	TRBJ2-3	NA	TRBV7-9	CASSLGGLTDTQYF	TGTGCCAGCAGCTTAGGCGGGCTCACAGATACGCAGTATTTT
TRBD2	TRBJ2-1	NA	TRBV18	CASSPGTSGEQFF	TGTGCCAGCTCACCCGGGACTAGCGGTGAGCAGTTCTTC
TRBD2	TRBJ2-7	few	TRBV7-6	CASSPATSTIRGVQYF	TGTGCCAGCAGCCCAGCGACTAGCACAATAAGGGGAGTGCAGTACTTC
NA	TRBJ1-4	NA	TRBV4-2	CASSQEISGIGEKLFF	TGTGCCAGCAGCCAAGAGATTTCGGGGATTGGGGAAAAACTGTTTTTT
NA	TRBJ1-1	NA	TRBV6-6	CASSYVGHDFPEAFF	TGTGCCAGCAGTTACGTGGGACACGACTTCCCTGAAGCTTTCTTT
TRBD2	TRBJ2-7	once	TRBV4-1	CASSQGLAGSSSYEQYF	TGCGCCAGCAGCCAAGGTTTAGCGGGATCGAGCTCCTACGAGCAGTACTTC
NA	TRBJ2-7	NA	TRBV4-2	CASSQAHGYEQYF	TGTGCCAGCAGCCAAGCGCACGGCTACGAGCAGTACTTC
TRBD2	TRBJ2-7	NA	TRBV7-9	CSSSPELTAGLAGGYEQYF	TGTTCCAGCAGCCCCGAGCTGACAGCAGGACTAGCGGGAGGCTACGAGCAGTACTTC
NA	TRBJ2-1	NA	TRBV2	CASERPGTNPHNEQFF	TGTGCCAGCGAACGACCAGGGACAAACCCTCACAATGAGCAGTTCTTC
TRBD1	TRBJ1-2	NA	TRBV5-8	CASSDRDGGYTF	TGTGCCAGCAGCGACAGGGATGGGGGCTACACCTTC
TRBD2	TRBJ2-1	NA	TRBV14	CASRMTSGSYNEQFF	TGTGCCAGCAGAATGACTAGCGGTTCCTACAATGAGCAGTTCTTC
NA	TRBJ1-2	NA	TRBV19	CASSPPREFGGTNYGYTF	TGTGCCAGTAGTCCACCAAGGGAGTTCGGAGGAACTAACTATGGCTACACCTTC
NA	TRBJ2-7	NA	TRBV9	CASSVGIGPRYEQYF	TGTGCCAGCAGCGTAGGAATTGGGCCCCGCTACGAGCAGTACTTC
NA	TRBJ2-5	NA	TRBV6-1	CASSEAGGRKTQYF	TGTGCCAGCAGTGAAGCGGGGGGGCGCAAGACCCAGTACTTC
NA	TRBJ1-2	NA	TRBV7-9	CASSLQGTSYGYTF	TGTGCCAGCAGCTTACAAGGGACATCTTATGGCTACACCTTC
NA	TRBJ2-3	NA	TRBV19	CASSIWAADTQYF	TGTGCCAGTAGTATTTGGGCCGCAGATACGCAGTATTTT
NA	TRBJ1-3	NA	TRBV18	CASSPGGSSGNTIYF	TGTGCCAGCTCACCTGGGGGGAGCTCTGGAAACACCATATATTTT
NA	TRBJ2-1	NA	TRBV5-1	CASSLGLDDNEQFF	TGCGCCAGCAGCTTGGGACTAGATGACAATGAGCAGTTCTTC